This entry features one T cell receptor beta chain sequence. Per the germline V gene, CDR1 is SGHTA and CDR2 is FQGNSA. CDR3 length: 16 residues. Trimming stripped 2 bases from V and 3 bases from J, with 17 bases between. The sample is drawn from a study of shared clonotypes between healthy human individuals. The method was immunoSEQ multiplex PCR; TCRdb's version includes in-frame clones alone and lacks a portion of them. The table lists about 2.3 million clones, over 90% of them singletons. This chain joins TRBV7-2 and TRBJ2-7; possibly TRBD2 for D (6 bases). The sequenced material came from naive CD4+ T cells from PBMCs. Documented subset: CD45RA+ positively selected. This clonotype originated in a man between 18 and 35 years old in good health. Some clones in this sample may be carry-over from other donors' samples. CDR3 sequence (DNA): TGTGCCAGCAGCTTAATGGGAGGTCTGGAGTTCTACGAGCAGTACTTC. The encoded protein is CASSLMGGLEFYEQYF.